Following are 19 T cell receptor beta chains from one sample sequenced in a study of blood T cells in healthy people across ages. Then a second PCR, running roughly 7 to 11 cycles, was carried out with a sample-barcoded 5' primer and a J-beta primer mix. TCRdb itself ran the 5' RACE reads through MiXCR, one entry per CDR3 protein. The sample yields around 780,000 distinct CDR3 sequences, 56% seen once. Material for sequencing was blood. These receptors originate from a man aged 35-49 years in good health.

The gene calls are TRBV9 and TRBJ1-2; 9 bases are shared with TRBD1. Germline trimming cut 4 bases from V and 7 bases from J; bases unmatched to any gene: 11. The CDR3 totals 15 residues. Looked up from germline, CDR1 is SGDLS and CDR2 is YYNGEE. The CDR3 here is CASSPNPGQGAGYTF. DNA for the CDR3: TGTGCCAGCAGCCCTAACCCGGGACAGGGTGCTGGCTACACCTTC.

The chain carries TRBV28 and TRBJ2-4; D is ambiguous. V lost 3 bases to trimming and J lost 0 bases, with 9 bases between them. Germline V CDR1 and CDR2: MDHEN, SYDVKM. The CDR3 extends over 15 amino acids. The CDR3 reads CASSFGIIAKNIQYF. The CDR3 DNA sequence: TGTGCCAGCAGTTTTGGCATAATAGCCAAAAACATTCAGTACTTC.

This clonotype was seen a few times. This sequence joins TRBV4-1 and TRBJ2-7, with D possibly matching TRBD2 (5 bases). Germline CDR1 is MGHRA and CDR2 is YSYEKL. The CDR3 totals 15 residues. Trimming pared 4 bases from V and 3 bases from J, leaving 16 bases between. CDR3 sequence reads: CASSPLWESGYEQYF. The CDR3 nucleotides are TGCGCCAGCAGCCCCCTATGGGAGTCAGGCTACGAGCAGTACTTC.

This clonotype showed up just once. The rearrangement uses TRBV7-2 and TRBJ2-7; D gene unclear. The length of the CDR3 is 14 residues. Trimming removed 5 bases from V and 6 bases from J, with 17 bases in between. Germline values: CDR1 SGHTA, CDR2 FQGNSA. The CDR3 sequence: CASSPRRMGGEQYF. In nucleotides, the CDR3 is TGTGCCAGCAGCCCCCGGCGGATGGGCGGCGAGCAGTACTTC.

V usage is TRBV12-3 or TRBV12-4 and J usage is TRBJ2-3; tentatively, D is TRBD2 (5 bases). The CDR3 loop spans 12 amino acids. Between the trimmed V and J ends, which lost 4 bases and 5 bases, there was a span of 7 bases. CDR3 amino acids: CASSWGEDTQYF. In DNA, the CDR3 is TGTGCCAGCAGTTGGGGAGAAGATACGCAGTATTTT.

This clonotype was found a few times. This chain connects TRBV12-3 or TRBV12-4 to TRBJ2-3; D gene uncertain. The CDR3 is made up of 14 amino acids. Between the trimmed V and J ends, which lost 4 bases and 0 bases, there was a span of 8 bases. This chain's CDR3 is CASSWFTSTDTQYF. The CDR3, as DNA: TGTGCCAGCAGTTGGTTTACTAGCACAGATACGCAGTATTTT.

The chain combines TRBV28 with TRBJ2-7; 12 positions match TRBD1. Per germline, CDR1 MDHEN and CDR2 SYDVKM. The ends lost 2 bases at V and 0 bases at J; junction bases unmatched: 2. The CDR3 sequence is 16 residues long. This chain's CDR3 is CASSLTGQGASYEQYF. CDR3 DNA sequence: TGTGCCAGCAGTTTAACGGGACAGGGGGCCTCCTACGAGCAGTACTTC.

The chain combines TRBV6-1 with TRBJ1-1; D perhaps matches TRBD1 (5 bases). Trimming stripped 7 bases from V and 1 base from J, with 10 bases between. The CDR3 extends over 13 amino acids. Germline CDR1 MNHNS, CDR2 SASEGT. The CDR3 DNA follows: TGTGCCAGCAAACTTCAGGGGAACACTGAAGCTTTCTTT. It yields the protein CASKLQGNTEAFF.

A word on this clonotype: A much more abundant neighbour one base away suggests this may be a read error. This sequence joins TRBV7-2 and TRBJ2-5; D is possibly TRBD1 (5 bases). Trimming cost V 8 bases and J 2 bases, with 15 bases left between them. The germline gives CDR1 SGHTA, CDR2 FQGNSA. The CDR3 spans 14 residues. CDR3 loop: CASGPDGQQETQYF. In DNA, the CDR3 is TGTGCCAGCGGCCCGGACGGACAACAAGAGACCCAGTACTTC. The entire variable domain, with the rest obtained from reference TRBV7-2 and TRBJ2-5, is as follows: GAGVSQSPSNKVTEKGKDVELRCDPISGHTALYWYRQSLGQGLEFLIYFQGNSAPDKSGLPSDRFSAERTGGSVSTLTIQRTQQEDSAVYLCASGPDGQQETQYFGPGTRLLVL.

The chain combines TRBV20-1 with TRBJ2-2, with unresolved D. The CDR3 runs to 14 residues. The germline CDR1 and CDR2 sequences are DFQATT and SNEGSKA (reference sequence). V was pared by 0 bases and J by 2 bases, with 7 bases between. The CDR3 protein is CSARDKINTGELFF. CDR3 in DNA: TGCAGTGCTAGAGACAAAATCAACACCGGGGAGCTGTTTTTT.

This clonotype has a handful of counts. The CDR3 here is CASSLAGVTTGSPLHF. CDR3 coding DNA: TGTGCCAGCAGCCTCGCAGGGGTTACAACTGGTTCACCCCTCCACTTT. The chain couples TRBV12-3 or TRBV12-4 to TRBJ1-6, with D tentatively TRBD1 (6 bases). Trimming pared 6 bases from V and 9 bases from J, leaving 21 bases between. The CDR3 is 16 amino acids.

This clonotype was found a few times. J is TRBJ2-1 and V is TRBV6-6; maybe TRBD1 (6 bases). V was trimmed by 6 bases and J by 6 bases, leaving 18 bases between them. The CDR3 totals 15 residues. Looked up from germline, CDR1 is MNHNY and CDR2 is SVGAGI (reference sequence). DNA of the CDR3: TGTGCCAGCAGGGGGGCCGGAGGTTCCCCCAATGAGCAGTTCTTC. This codes for CASRGAGGSPNEQFF.

The chain joins TRBV11-2 to TRBJ2-1, with a weak D call TRBD2 (5 bases). This CDR3 has 16 residues. Per the germline V gene, CDR1 is SGHAT and CDR2 is FQNNGV. V was clipped by 4 bases and J by 3 bases, with 16 bases between them. CDR3 in amino acids: CASSSRASLGYNEQFF. As DNA, the CDR3 is TGTGCCAGCAGCTCCCGGGCTAGCCTCGGCTACAATGAGCAGTTCTTC.

This chain links TRBV5-1 with TRBJ1-5; D gene ambiguous. CDR3 size: 13 residues. V dropped 0 bases and J dropped 11 bases, with 12 bases sitting between them. CDR1 and CDR2 from the germline V gene are SGHRS and YFSETQ. This CDR3 is CASSLEGSSAQHF. The CDR3, as DNA: TGCGCCAGCAGCTTGGAGGGTAGTTCTGCCCAGCATTTT.

This clonotype showed up just a few times. V gene TRBV10-2 combines with J gene TRBJ2-7; 10 bases align to TRBD1. V lost 2 bases, J lost 2 bases, and 3 bases stayed unmatched. Germline loops: CDR1 WSHSY, CDR2 SAAADI. This CDR3 spans 15 amino acids. As DNA, the CDR3 is TGCGCCAGCAGTGAGGGGACAGGGGCAACCTACGAGCAGTACTTC. It is translated as CASSEGTGATYEQYF.

This chain connects TRBV27 to TRBJ1-6; no clear D. Germline lookup yields CDR1 MNHEY and CDR2 SMNVEV (reference sequence). The V and J ends lost 8 bases and 3 bases respectively, with 14 bases between them. The CDR3 consists of 15 residues. The CDR3 DNA follows: TGTGCCAGCGCCCCCTTGGGAAACTATAATTCACCCCTCCACTTT. The encoded protein is CASAPLGNYNSPLHF.

The rearrangement joins TRBV6-2 or TRBV6-3 to TRBJ1-4, with a possible D match to TRBD1 (6 bases). The CDR3 is 14 amino acids. Trimming stripped 7 bases from V and 2 bases from J, with 11 bases between. CDR1 and CDR2 from the germline V gene are MNHEY and SVGEGT. The CDR3 DNA follows: TGTGCCAGCAATACAGGGACCACTAATGAAAAACTGTTTTTT. It codes for CASNTGTTNEKLFF.

This clonotype was observed a few times. The chain recombines TRBV12-5 with TRBJ2-1; D remains ambiguous. Judging by the DNA end, TRBJ2-7 fits better; the J call may be wrong. Looked up from germline, CDR1 is LGHNT and CDR2 is FRNRAP. The CDR3 is made up of 12 amino acids. CDR3 protein: CASGLSPNEQYF. CDR3 bases: TGTGCTAGTGGTTTGTCCCCCAATGAGCAGTACTTC.

This clonotype was seen a handful of times. The rearrangement uses TRBV7-2 and TRBJ1-2, with 8 bases matching TRBD1. The germline V gene encodes CDR1 SGHTA and CDR2 FQGNSA. The CDR3 covers 15 residues. V was clipped by 2 bases and J by 1 base; unmatched bases: 3. CDR3 sequence (DNA): TGTGCCAGCAGCTTATTGGGACAGGATAACTATGGCTACACCTTC. It translates to CASSLLGQDNYGYTF.